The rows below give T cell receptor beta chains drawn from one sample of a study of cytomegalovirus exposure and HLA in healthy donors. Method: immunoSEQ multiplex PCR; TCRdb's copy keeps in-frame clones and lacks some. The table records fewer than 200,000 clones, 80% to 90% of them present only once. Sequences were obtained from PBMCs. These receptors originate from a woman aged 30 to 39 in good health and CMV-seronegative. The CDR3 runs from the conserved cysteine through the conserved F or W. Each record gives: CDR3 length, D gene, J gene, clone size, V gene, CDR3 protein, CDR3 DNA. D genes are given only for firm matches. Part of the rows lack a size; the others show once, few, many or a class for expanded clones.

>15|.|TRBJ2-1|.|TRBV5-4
CASSFPQGNNNEQFF
TGTGCCAGCAGCTTCCCACAGGGTAACAACAATGAGCAGTTCTTC
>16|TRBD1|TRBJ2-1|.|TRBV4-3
CASSPGRGYPYNEQFF
TGCGCCAGCAGCCCCGGCAGGGGGTACCCCTACAATGAGCAGTTCTTC
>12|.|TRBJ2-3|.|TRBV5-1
CASSLYADTQYF
TGCGCCAGCAGCTTATACGCAGATACGCAGTATTTT
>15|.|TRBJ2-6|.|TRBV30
CAWSLDSPGANVLTF
TGTGCCTGGAGTTTAGACAGTCCAGGGGCCAACGTCCTGACTTTC
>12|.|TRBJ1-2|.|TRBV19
CASSENRRGYTF
TGTGCCAGTAGTGAGAACAGGAGAGGCTACACCTTC
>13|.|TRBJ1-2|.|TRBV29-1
CSVEGGVNYGYTF
TGCAGCGTTGAAGGGGGGGTGAACTATGGCTACACCTTC
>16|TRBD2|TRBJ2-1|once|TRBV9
CASSVAGTSGIYEQFF
TGTGCCAGCAGCGTAGCTGGGACTAGCGGGATCTATGAGCAGTTCTTC
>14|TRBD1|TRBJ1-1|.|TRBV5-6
CASSLETGMSEAFF
TGTGCCAGCAGCTTAGAGACAGGGATGTCGGAAGCTTTCTTT
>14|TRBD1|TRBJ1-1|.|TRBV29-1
CSVEGQGARVGAFF
TGCAGCGTCGAAGGACAGGGGGCGCGCGTCGGGGCTTTCTTT
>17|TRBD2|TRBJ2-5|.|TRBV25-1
CASSGGRRPGGGETQYF
TGTGCCAGCAGTGGAGGGAGGCGTCCGGGGGGTGGGGAGACCCAGTACTTC
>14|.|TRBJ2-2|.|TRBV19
CASTPGQHTGELFF
TGTGCCAGTACCCCGGGACAACATACCGGGGAGCTGTTTTTT
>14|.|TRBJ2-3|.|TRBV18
CASSAAQGGDTQYF
TGTGCCAGCTCCGCGGCGCAGGGCGGAGATACGCAGTATTTT
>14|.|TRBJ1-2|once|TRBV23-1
CASSQSSGDYGYTF
TGCGCCAGCAGTCAATCATCCGGGGACTATGGCTACACCTTC
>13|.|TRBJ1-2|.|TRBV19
CASSPTSNYGYTF
TGTGCCAGTAGCCCGACATCTAACTATGGCTACACCTTC
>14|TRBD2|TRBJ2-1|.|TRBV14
CASSRGGLAGYQFF
TGTGCCAGCAGCCGAGGAGGACTAGCGGGCTATCAGTTCTTC
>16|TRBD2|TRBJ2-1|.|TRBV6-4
CASSDTPGLAFHEQFF
TGTGCCAGCAGTGACACACCGGGACTAGCGTTCCATGAGCAGTTCTTC
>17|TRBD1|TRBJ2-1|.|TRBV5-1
CASSVLQGRRTYNEQFF
TGCGCCAGCAGCGTCTTACAGGGGCGTAGGACCTACAATGAGCAGTTCTTC
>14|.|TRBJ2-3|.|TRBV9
CASSVDRVEDTQYF
TGTGCCAGCAGCGTAGACAGGGTTGAAGATACGCAGTATTTT
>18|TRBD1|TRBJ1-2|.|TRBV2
CASSGEDRINAPYYGYTF
TGTGCCAGCAGTGGGGAGGACAGGATTAACGCCCCTTACTATGGCTACACCTTC
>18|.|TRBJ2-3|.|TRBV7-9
CASSLALRSVQLTDTQYF
TGTGCCAGCAGCTTAGCGCTACGATCGGTCCAACTCACAGATACGCAGTATTTT
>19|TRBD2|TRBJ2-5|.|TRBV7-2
CASSYRSSGTSGGQETQYF
TGTGCCAGCAGCTATCGGAGTTCCGGGACTAGCGGTGGCCAAGAGACCCAGTACTTC
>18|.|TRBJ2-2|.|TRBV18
CASSPRGEADSNTGELFF
TGTGCCAGCTCACCACGTGGGGAGGCAGATTCGAACACCGGGGAGCTGTTTTTT
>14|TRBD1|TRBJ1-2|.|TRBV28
CASSLLSRGYGYTF
TGTGCCAGCAGTTTATTGTCCAGGGGGTATGGCTACACCTTC
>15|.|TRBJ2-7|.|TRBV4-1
CASSQVARGSYEQYF
TGCGCCAGCAGCCAAGTCGCTAGGGGCTCCTACGAGCAGTACTTC
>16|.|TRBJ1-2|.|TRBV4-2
CASSQDWAALVYGYTF
TGTGCCAGCAGCCAAGATTGGGCAGCCCTAGTCTATGGCTACACCTTC
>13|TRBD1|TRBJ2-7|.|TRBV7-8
CASSLDRGDEQYF
TGTGCCAGCAGCTTAGACAGGGGGGACGAGCAGTACTTC
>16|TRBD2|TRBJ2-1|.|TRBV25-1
CASSDVIAGGPDEQFF
TGTGCCAGCAGTGACGTGATAGCGGGAGGTCCCGATGAGCAGTTCTTC
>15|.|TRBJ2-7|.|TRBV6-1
CASSVPRGISYEQYF
TGTGCCAGCAGTGTCCCGCGTGGGATCTCCTACGAGCAGTACTTC
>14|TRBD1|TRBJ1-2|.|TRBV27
CASSLLGQGNGYTF
TGTGCCAGCAGTTTACTCGGACAGGGGAACGGCTACACCTTC
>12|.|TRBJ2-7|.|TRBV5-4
CASSLGRGEQYF
TGTGCCAGCAGCTTGGGCAGGGGTGAGCAGTACTTC
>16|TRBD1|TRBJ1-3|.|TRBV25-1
CASSEYVTGPGNTIYF
TGTGCCAGCAGTGAATATGTGACAGGGCCGGGAAACACCATATATTTT
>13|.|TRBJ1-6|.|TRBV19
CASSISLQQPLHF
TGTGCCAGTAGTATAAGTTTGCAGCAGCCCCTCCACTTT
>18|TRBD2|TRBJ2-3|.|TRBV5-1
CASSSGTSGISGTDTQYF
TGCGCCAGCAGCTCCGGGACTAGCGGGATAAGTGGCACAGATACGCAGTATTTT
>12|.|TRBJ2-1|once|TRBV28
CASSLSGNEQFF
TGTGCCAGCAGTTTAAGTGGGAATGAGCAGTTCTTC
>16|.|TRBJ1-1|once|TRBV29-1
CSVTGTQGGTDTEAFF
TGCAGCGTAACAGGGACCCAGGGAGGGACGGACACTGAAGCTTTCTTT
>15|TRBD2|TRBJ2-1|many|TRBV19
CASSPWTSGTNEQFF
TGTGCCAGTAGTCCGTGGACTAGCGGGACCAATGAGCAGTTCTTC
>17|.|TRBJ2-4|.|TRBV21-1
CASSKVRGFGQMNIQYF
TGTGCCAGCAGCAAAGTAAGAGGGTTTGGCCAAATGAACATTCAGTACTTC
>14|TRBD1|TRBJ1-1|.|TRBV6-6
CASSKDRANTEAFF
TGTGCCAGCAGTAAGGACAGGGCGAACACTGAAGCTTTCTTT
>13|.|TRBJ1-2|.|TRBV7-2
CASSLETRGGYTF
TGTGCCAGCAGCTTAGAGACAAGGGGTGGCTACACCTTC
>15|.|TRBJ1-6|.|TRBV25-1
CASSAEQGKNSPLHF
TGTGCCAGCAGTGCAGAACAGGGTAAAAATTCACCCCTCCACTTT
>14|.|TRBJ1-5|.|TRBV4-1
CASSQARGNQPQHF
TGCGCCAGCAGCCAAGCTCGGGGGAATCAGCCCCAGCATTTT